These 13 T cell receptor beta chains were all obtained from the same sample, sequenced in a study of T cell changes during pregnancy in multiple sclerosis. Profiled with immunoSEQ multiplex PCR; TCRdb holds only in-frame clones, not every one. The data hold approximately 45,000 clones, with 84% observed a single time. The specimen comprised CD4+ T cells from peripheral blood mononuclear cells, sampled before pregnancy. The receptors originated from a female donor with multiple sclerosis, enrolled in a pregnancy study.

This rearrangement joins TRBV4-3 to TRBJ2-2, with 12 bases fitting TRBD2. Per the germline V gene, CDR1 is LGHNA and CDR2 is YSLEER. V lost 6 bases, J lost 6 bases, and 8 bases stayed unmatched. CDR3 length: 16 amino acids. CDR3 coding DNA: TGCGCCAGCAGACCCCTAGCGGGGGGGCGGGCCGGGGAGCTGTTTTTT. Protein sequence: CASRPLAGGRAGELFF.

V and J are TRBV6-1 and TRBJ2-3; 10 bases map to TRBD1. Losses at the gene ends were 1 base for V and 4 bases for J; bases not matched to a gene: 11. The germline gives CDR1 MNHNS, CDR2 SASEGT. The CDR3 runs 18 residues. CDR3 DNA: TGTGCCAGCAGTGAAGAATATCCCGGGACAGGGGCAGCAGATACGCAGTATTTT. Its protein is CASSEEYPGTGAADTQYF.

The V call is TRBV14, the J call TRBJ2-3; TRBD1 is a possible D gene (5 bases). Between the trimmed V and J ends, which lost 1 base and 2 bases, there was a span of 13 bases. This CDR3 spans 16 amino acids. Germline V lookup: CDR1 SGHDN, CDR2 FVKESK. The DNA of the CDR3 is TGTGCCAGCAGCCAAGTACGAGACAGTTTCACAGATACGCAGTATTTT. This gives the protein CASSQVRDSFTDTQYF. Using reference TRBV14 and TRBJ2-3 for the parts outside the CDR3, the full variable domain is EAGVTQFPSHSVIEKGQTVTLRCDPISGHDNLYWYRRVMGKEIKFLLHFVKESKQDESGMPNNRFLAERTGGTYSTLKVQPAELEDSGVYFCASSQVRDSFTDTQYFGPGTRLTVL.

The V call is TRBV6-1, the J call TRBJ2-2, with D maybe TRBD1 (6 bases). In germline, CDR1 is MNHNS, CDR2 SASEGT. This CDR3 contains 15 residues. V lost 1 base and J lost 1, with 7 bases in between. Here the CDR3 reads CASSEGGRNTGELFF. The CDR3 nucleotides read TGTGCCAGCAGTGAAGGGGGGCGGAACACCGGGGAGCTGTTTTTT.

This clone was observed a few times. The rearrangement links TRBV4-2 to TRBJ1-3; a possible D gene is TRBD1 (6 bases). The CDR3 is 18 amino acids. V lost 1 base and J 0 bases, leaving 16 bases between the germline ends. Germline V CDR1 and CDR2: LGHNA, YNFKEQ. CDR3 sequence reads: CASSQVGGRDGSGNTIYF. The CDR3 DNA sequence: TGTGCCAGCAGCCAAGTAGGGGGTCGGGACGGCTCTGGAAACACCATATATTTT.

This chain connects TRBV4-1 to TRBJ2-1, with D perhaps matching TRBD1 (5 bases). Trimming left V 0 bases short and J 6 bases short, with 18 bases between. Germline CDR1 and CDR2: MGHRA and YSYEKL. The CDR3 covers 17 residues. For the CDR3, the DNA is TGCGCCAGCAGCCAAGATCGGTTGGGCTTTCAGGGCAATGAGCAGTTCTTC. It translates to CASSQDRLGFQGNEQFF.

This clone was counted ten times or more. The rearrangement uses TRBV27 and TRBJ1-2, with D unclear. V lost 6 bases, J lost 4 bases, and 12 bases lay in between. Per the germline V gene, CDR1 is MNHEY and CDR2 is SMNVEV (reference sequence). The CDR3 loop spans 13 amino acids. The DNA for the CDR3 is TGTGCCAGCAGGGCCGAGGGCCTCTATGGCTACACCTTC. Residues: CASRAEGLYGYTF.

This clone was observed once. The V gene is TRBV28, the J gene TRBJ2-7, with 8 positions matching TRBD1. The CDR3 has 15 amino acids. Germline trimming cut 6 bases from V and 7 bases from J; bases unmatched to any gene: 14. Germline loops: CDR1 MDHEN, CDR2 SYDVKM. The CDR3 sequence is CASRPPPGQAGEQYF. The CDR3, as DNA: TGTGCCAGCAGGCCGCCCCCGGGACAGGCGGGGGAGCAGTACTTC.

This chain uses TRBV2 with TRBJ2-1; maybe TRBD2 (6 bases). CDR1 is SNHLY and CDR2 is FYNNEI in the germline V gene. The CDR3 is made up of 14 amino acids. The V end lost 4 bases, the J end lost 7 bases, and 14 bases lay between the germline ends. The CDR3 region has the DNA TGTGCCAGCAGTGGGGCTAGCGAGACTAATGAGCAGTTCTTC. Amino acid sequence: CASSGASETNEQFF.

The chain uses TRBV6-9 and TRBJ2-7, with D possibly TRBD2 on 5 matching bases. In germline, CDR1 is MNHGY, CDR2 SVAAGI. The CDR3 has 15 amino acids. Trimming cost V 4 bases and J 2 bases, with 15 bases left between them. For the CDR3, the DNA is TGTGCCAGCAGTTCCAGTCGAGCGGATCCCTACGAGCAGTACTTC. Residues: CASSSSRADPYEQYF.

The chain joins TRBV6-5 to TRBJ1-3; D gene ambiguous. The V and J ends lost 0 bases and 4 bases respectively, with 10 bases between them. The CDR3 is made up of 15 amino acids. CDR1 and CDR2 from the germline V gene are MNHEY and SVGAGI. In DNA, the CDR3 is TGTGCCAGCAGTTACTCGCGATCTTGGGGAAACACCATATATTTT. Its translation is CASSYSRSWGNTIYF.

The table lists this clone with a few counts. V and J are TRBV5-1 and TRBJ2-5; 8 bases are shared with TRBD2. This CDR3 has 16 residues. Trimming took 3 bases from V and 4 from J; bases not matched to a gene: 11. Per germline, CDR1 SGHRS and CDR2 YFSETQ. CDR3 loop: CASSSLSAGVGETQYF. The CDR3 DNA reads as TGCGCCAGCAGCTCCCTCTCAGCGGGAGTGGGAGAGACCCAGTACTTC.

The rearrangement uses TRBV2 and TRBJ1-5; TRBD1 is a possible D gene (5 bases). The germline V and J ends were trimmed by 8 bases and 2 bases, with 10 bases remaining between them. Germline lookup yields CDR1 SNHLY and CDR2 FYNNEI. The CDR3 sequence is 13 residues long. CDR3 sequence (DNA): TGTGCCAGCCAGACAGAGGGCAATCAGCCCCAGCATTTT. Protein: CASQTEGNQPQHF.